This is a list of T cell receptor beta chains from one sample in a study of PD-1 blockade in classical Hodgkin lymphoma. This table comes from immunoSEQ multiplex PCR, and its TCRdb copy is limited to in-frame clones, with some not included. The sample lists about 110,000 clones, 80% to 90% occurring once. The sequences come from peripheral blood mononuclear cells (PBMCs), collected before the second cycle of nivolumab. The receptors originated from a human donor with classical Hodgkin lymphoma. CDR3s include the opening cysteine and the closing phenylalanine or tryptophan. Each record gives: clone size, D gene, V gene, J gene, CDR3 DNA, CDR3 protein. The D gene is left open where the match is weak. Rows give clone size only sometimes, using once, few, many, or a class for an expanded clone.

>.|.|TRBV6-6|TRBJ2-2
TGTGCCAGCACTTACACCGGGGAGCTGTTTTTT
CASTYTGELFF
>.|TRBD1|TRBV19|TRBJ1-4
TGTGCCAGTAGTATCGTACTACAGGGGGTCGGAGCAACTAATGAAAAACTGTTTTTT
CASSIVLQGVGATNEKLFF
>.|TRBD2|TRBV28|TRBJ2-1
TGTGCCAGCAGTCCCGGGACTACAATTCCCGCCTACAATGAGCAGTTCTTC
CASSPGTTIPAYNEQFF
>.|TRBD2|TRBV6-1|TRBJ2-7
TGTGCCAGCAGTATTCCGGGACTAGCGGTCTACGAGCAGTACTTC
CASSIPGLAVYEQYF
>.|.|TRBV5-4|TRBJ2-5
TGTGCCAGCAGCTCTAGAAGCGGAGAGACCCAGTACTTC
CASSSRSGETQYF
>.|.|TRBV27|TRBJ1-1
TGTGCCAGCAGTTTCATCCAGGGGCGCGGGGCCACTGAAGCTTTCTTT
CASSFIQGRGATEAFF
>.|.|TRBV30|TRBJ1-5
TGTGCCTGGAGTGTAACCGGTCGTGATAGCAATCAGCCCCAGCATTTT
CAWSVTGRDSNQPQHF
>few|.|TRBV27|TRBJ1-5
TGTGCCAGCACCCCCCTCGGTGGAAGGGGCAATCAGCCCCAGCATTTT
CASTPLGGRGNQPQHF
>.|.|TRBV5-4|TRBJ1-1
TGTGCCAGCAGCCCCTCGCGGGGCCCTGGTGCTGAAGCTTTCTTT
CASSPSRGPGAEAFF
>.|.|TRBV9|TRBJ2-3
TGTGCCAGCAGCGTGGGAGGCACAGATACGCAGTATTTT
CASSVGGTDTQYF
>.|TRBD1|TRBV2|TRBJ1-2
TGTGCCAGCAGTTACAGGGGAGGCTACACCTTC
CASSYRGGYTF
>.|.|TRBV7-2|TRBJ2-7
TGTGCCAGCAGCCCGCCCCGCTACGAGCAGTACTTC
CASSPPRYEQYF
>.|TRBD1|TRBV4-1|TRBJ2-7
TGCGCCAGCAGCCAAGAATCCGGCAGGGGGTACGAGCAGTACTTC
CASSQESGRGYEQYF
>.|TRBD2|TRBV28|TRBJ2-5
TGTGCCAGCAGTTTGGGACTAGCGGGAGGCCAAGAGACCCAGTACTTC
CASSLGLAGGQETQYF
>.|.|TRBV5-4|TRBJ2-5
TGTGCCAGCAGCTTGCGGGGCCAAGAGACCCAGTACTTC
CASSLRGQETQYF
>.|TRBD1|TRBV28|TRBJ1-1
TGTGCCAGTTCGGACAGGCTGAACACTGAAGCTTTCTTT
CASSDRLNTEAFF
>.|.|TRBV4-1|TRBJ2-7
TGCGCCAGCAGCCAAGAGGGGTTACGAGACACCGACTACGAGCAGTACTTC
CASSQEGLRDTDYEQYF
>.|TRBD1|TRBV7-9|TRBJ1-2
TGTGCCAGCAGCTTGATTTGGAGGGGGCAAGATGGCTACACCTTC
CASSLIWRGQDGYTF
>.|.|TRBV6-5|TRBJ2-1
TGTGCCAGCAGGCCCTTAATAGGGGTCTACAATGAGCAGTTCTTC
CASRPLIGVYNEQFF
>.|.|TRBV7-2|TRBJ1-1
TGTGCCAGCAGCTTGGACAGGAACACTGAAGCTTTCTTT
CASSLDRNTEAFF
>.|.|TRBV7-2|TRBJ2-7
TGTGCCAGCAGCCTCCCCGGCGGATCATACGAGCAGTACTTC
CASSLPGGSYEQYF
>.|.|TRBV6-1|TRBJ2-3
TGTGCCAGCCGGGTTTCTTTTCCCTCGGGAGATACGCAGTATTTT
CASRVSFPSGDTQYF
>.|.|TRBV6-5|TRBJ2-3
TGTGCCAGCAGTCTACAGGGTAGGGCAGATACGCAGTATTTT
CASSLQGRADTQYF
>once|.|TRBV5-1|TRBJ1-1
TGCGCCAGCAGCTTGGTCACAGCTGGGGGTGGCACTGAAGCTTTCTTT
CASSLVTAGGGTEAFF
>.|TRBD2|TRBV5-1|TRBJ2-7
TGCGCCAGCAACTTCCCTAGCGGGAACGAGCAGTACTTC
CASNFPSGNEQYF
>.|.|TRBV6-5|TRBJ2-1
TGTGCCAGCAGTTACTTGCGCTACAATGAGCAGTTCTTC
CASSYLRYNEQFF
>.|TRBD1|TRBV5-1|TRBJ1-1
TGCGCCAGCAGCTTGGAAGGGACAGGGAAGAACACTGAAGCTTTCTTT
CASSLEGTGKNTEAFF
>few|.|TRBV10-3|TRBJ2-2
TGTGCCATCAGTGAGGGAGGGCCCGGGGAGCTGTTTTTT
CAISEGGPGELFF
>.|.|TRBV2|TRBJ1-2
TGTGCCAGCAGGCCGTCAGTCGGGTATGGCTACACCTTC
CASRPSVGYGYTF
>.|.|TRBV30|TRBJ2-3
TGTGCCTGGAGTGTAGGAGTCAACCTAGACGGCACAGATACGCAGTATTTT
CAWSVGVNLDGTDTQYF
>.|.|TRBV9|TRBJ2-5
TGTGCCAGCAGCCGTAGTTTAGAGACCCAGTACTTC
CASSRSLETQYF
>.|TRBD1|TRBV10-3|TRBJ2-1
TGTGCCATCAGTGAAACACTAACAGGGGGAGGCTACAATGAGCAGTTCTTC
CAISETLTGGGYNEQFF
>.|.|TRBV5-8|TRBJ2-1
TGTGCCAGCAGCTTGAAGGCTACCTCCTACAATGAGCAGTTCTTC
CASSLKATSYNEQFF
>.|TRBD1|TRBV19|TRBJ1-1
TGTGCCAGTAGTGGAAGGGACAGGTTAGACACTGAAGCTTTCTTT
CASSGRDRLDTEAFF
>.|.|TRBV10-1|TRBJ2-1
TGCGCCAGCAGTGAGGGGAATGAGCAGTTCTTC
CASSEGNEQFF
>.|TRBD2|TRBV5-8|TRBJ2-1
TGTGCCAGCAGCTTTACACGACTAGCGGCCCTTACCTACAATGAGCAGTTCTTC
CASSFTRLAALTYNEQFF
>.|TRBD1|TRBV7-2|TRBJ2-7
TGTGCCAGCAGCCCAGAGACAGGGGGCTATCCCTACGAGCAGTACTTC
CASSPETGGYPYEQYF
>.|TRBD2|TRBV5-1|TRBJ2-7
TGCGCCAGCAGCTCGAATCTAGCGGGAGTCCAGCGCGAGCAGTACTTC
CASSSNLAGVQREQYF
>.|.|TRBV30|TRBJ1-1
TGTGCCTGGAATGAGTATGGCATCACTGAAGCTTTCTTT
CAWNEYGITEAFF
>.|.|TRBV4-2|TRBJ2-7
TGTGCCAGCAGCCAAGAAAGATCGACAGTCTACGAGCAGTACTTC
CASSQERSTVYEQYF
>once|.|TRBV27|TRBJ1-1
TGTGCCAGCAGTTTATCGCAGGGATTTGTGGAGAACACTGAAGCTTTCTTT
CASSLSQGFVENTEAFF
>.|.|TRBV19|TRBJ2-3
TGTGCCAGTAGTATAAAGCGGAGAGGCACAGATACGCAGTATTTT
CASSIKRRGTDTQYF